This T cell receptor (beta chain) was captured in a study of graft-versus-host responses after intestinal transplantation. Background on the study: Each of the recipients got a multivisceral, liver-intestinal, or isolated intestinal transplant. Every recipient underwent anti-thymocyte globulin induction, then tacrolimus and steroids for 2 to 3 years. Study-wide results and caveats: Patients who carried graft-donor T cell macrochimerism also had high graft-versus-host to host-versus-graft clonal ratios in their allografts. GvH clones appeared in recipient marrow, some first in ileum or blood.

About this clone: Its antigen is not identified.

Repertoires were generated with immunoSEQ multiplex PCR, while TCRdb's copy carries only in-frame clones and drops some. The table has about 110,000 clones, 90% to 95% seen once. The receptor was derived from a human donor who received an intestinal transplant. This specimen was unstimulated CD8+ T cells sorted from spleen or lymph node cells, taken before intestinal transplant.

CDR3 sequence (DNA): TGTGCCAGCAGGGTCCTCACGCAGGGATGGGACACTGAAGCTTTCTTT. Its protein is CASRVLTQGWDTEAFF. V gene TRBV28 combines with J gene TRBJ1-1; D possibly corresponds to TRBD1 (5 bases). Trimming pared 6 bases from V and 3 bases from J, leaving 20 bases between. Germline-derived CDR1 and CDR2 are MDHEN and SYDVKM. The CDR3 has 16 amino acids.